This is a list of T cell receptor beta chains from one sample in a study of monozygotic twins with inflammatory bowel disease. TCRdb reprocessed the 5' RACE reads and keeps a single row for each CDR3 protein, giving no DNA. The sample's table shows some 400,000 distinct CDR3 sequences. Sequences were obtained from blood. The receptors come from a human donor with ulcerative colitis or Crohn's disease, or a healthy co-twin of an affected twin (not recorded which). Both conserved end residues are part of each CDR3.

TRBJ1-5,TRBV5-5,CASSLEESNQPQHF
TRBJ1-4,TRBV12-3/TRBV12-4,CASSLRWGWEKLFF
TRBJ2-5,TRBV18,CASSQGAKETQYF
TRBJ2-1,TRBV12-3/TRBV12-4,CASSATEENNEQFF
TRBJ2-7,TRBV28,CASRSGGAGYEQYF
TRBJ2-1,TRBV7-2,CASSLEAVANYNEQFF
TRBJ1-6,TRBV20-1,CSARTDRANSPLHF
TRBJ2-5,TRBV7-2,CASSRGTVQETQYF
TRBJ1-3,TRBV27,CASSWTGDSGNTIYF
TRBJ1-1,TRBV19,CASKGRSRRPEAFF
TRBJ2-2,TRBV7-2,CASSSPGGTGELFF
TRBJ1-2,TRBV12-3/TRBV12-4,CASTPRDRHYGYTF
TRBJ2-1,TRBV5-1,CASSLGAGLRNEQFF
TRBJ1-1,TRBV19,CASWLGQGGSEAFF
TRBJ2-7,TRBV12-3/TRBV12-4,CASSRPGQFYYEHYF
TRBJ1-1,TRBV7-9,CASSFSVNTEAFF
TRBJ2-3,TRBV7-8,CASSRRDREVDTQYF
TRBJ2-7,TRBV18,CASSPGTGDDKQYF